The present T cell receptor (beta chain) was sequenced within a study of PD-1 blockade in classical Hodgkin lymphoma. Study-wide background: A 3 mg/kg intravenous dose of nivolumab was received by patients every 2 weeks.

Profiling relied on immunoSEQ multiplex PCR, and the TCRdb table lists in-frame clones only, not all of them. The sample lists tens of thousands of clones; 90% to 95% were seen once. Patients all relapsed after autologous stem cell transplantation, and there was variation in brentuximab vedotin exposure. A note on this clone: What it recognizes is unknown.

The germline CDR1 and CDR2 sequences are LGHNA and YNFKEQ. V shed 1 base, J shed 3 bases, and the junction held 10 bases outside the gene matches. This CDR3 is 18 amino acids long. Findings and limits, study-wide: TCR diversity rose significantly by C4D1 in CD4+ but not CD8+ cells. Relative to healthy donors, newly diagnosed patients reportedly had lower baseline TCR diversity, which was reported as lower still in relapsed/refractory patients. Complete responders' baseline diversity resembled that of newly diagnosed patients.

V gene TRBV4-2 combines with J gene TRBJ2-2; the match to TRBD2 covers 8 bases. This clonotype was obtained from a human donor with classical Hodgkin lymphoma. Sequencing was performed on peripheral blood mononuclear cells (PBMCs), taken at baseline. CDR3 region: CASSQVSQASGYTGELFF. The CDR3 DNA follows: TGTGCCAGCAGCCAAGTCAGTCAAGCTAGCGGGTACACCGGGGAGCTGTTTTTT.